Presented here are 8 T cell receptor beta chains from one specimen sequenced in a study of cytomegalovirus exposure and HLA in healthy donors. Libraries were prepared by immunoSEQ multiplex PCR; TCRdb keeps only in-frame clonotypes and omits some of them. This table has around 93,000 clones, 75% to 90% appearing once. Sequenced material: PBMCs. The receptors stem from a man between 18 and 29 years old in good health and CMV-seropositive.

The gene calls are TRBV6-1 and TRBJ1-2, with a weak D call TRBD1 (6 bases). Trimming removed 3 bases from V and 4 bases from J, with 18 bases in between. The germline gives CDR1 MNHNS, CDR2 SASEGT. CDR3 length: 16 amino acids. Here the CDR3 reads CASSDLFGQRSYGYTF. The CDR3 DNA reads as TGTGCCAGCAGTGATTTATTCGGACAGAGATCCTATGGCTACACCTTC.

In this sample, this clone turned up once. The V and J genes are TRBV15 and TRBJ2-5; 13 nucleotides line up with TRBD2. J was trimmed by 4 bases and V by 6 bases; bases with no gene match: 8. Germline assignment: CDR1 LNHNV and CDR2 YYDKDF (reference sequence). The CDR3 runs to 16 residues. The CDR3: CATRGVGLAGVETQYF. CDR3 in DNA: TGTGCCACCAGAGGGGTAGGACTAGCGGGAGTAGAGACCCAGTACTTC.

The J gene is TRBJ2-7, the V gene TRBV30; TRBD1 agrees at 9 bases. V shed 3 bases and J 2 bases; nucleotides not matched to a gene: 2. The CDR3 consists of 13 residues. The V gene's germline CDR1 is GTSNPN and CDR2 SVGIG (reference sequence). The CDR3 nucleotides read TGTGCCTGGAGCCGGGACAGGGCCTACGAGCAGTACGTC. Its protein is CAWSRDRAYEQYV.

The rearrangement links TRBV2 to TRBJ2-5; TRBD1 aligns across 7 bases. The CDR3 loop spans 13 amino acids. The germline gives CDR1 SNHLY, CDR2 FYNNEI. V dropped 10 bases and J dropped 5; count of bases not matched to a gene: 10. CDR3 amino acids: CATDPTGMETQYF. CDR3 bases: TGTGCCACCGACCCGACAGGGATGGAGACCCAGTACTTC.

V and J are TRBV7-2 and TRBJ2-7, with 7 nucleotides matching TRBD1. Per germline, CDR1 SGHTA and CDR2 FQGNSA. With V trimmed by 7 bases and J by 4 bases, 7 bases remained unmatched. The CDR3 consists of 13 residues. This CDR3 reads CASNRQGPYEQYF. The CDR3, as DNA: TGTGCCAGCAACCGACAGGGCCCGTACGAGCAGTACTTC.

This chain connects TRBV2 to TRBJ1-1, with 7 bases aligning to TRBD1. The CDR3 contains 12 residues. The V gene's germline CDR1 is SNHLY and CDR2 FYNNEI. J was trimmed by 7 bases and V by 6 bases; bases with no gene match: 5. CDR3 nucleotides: TGTGCCAGCAGCTTCACAGGGGATGAAGCTTTCTTT. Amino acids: CASSFTGDEAFF.

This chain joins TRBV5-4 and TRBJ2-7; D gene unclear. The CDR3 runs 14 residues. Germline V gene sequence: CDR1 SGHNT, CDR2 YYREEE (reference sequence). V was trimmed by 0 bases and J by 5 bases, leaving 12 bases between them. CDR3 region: CASSLELSSDEQYF. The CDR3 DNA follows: TGTGCCAGCAGCTTGGAACTCTCTTCGGACGAGCAGTACTTC.

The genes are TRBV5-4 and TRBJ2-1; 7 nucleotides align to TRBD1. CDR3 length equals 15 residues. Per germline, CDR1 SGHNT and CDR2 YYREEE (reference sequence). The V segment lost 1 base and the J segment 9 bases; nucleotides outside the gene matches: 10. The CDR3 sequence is CASSLTAVQGSEQFF. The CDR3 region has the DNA TGTGCCAGCAGCTTGACAGCGGTACAGGGGAGTGAGCAGTTCTTC.